These 16 T cell receptor beta chains originate from one sample sequenced in a study of blood T cell repertoires in COVID-19. Here immunoSEQ multiplex PCR was the method, and the copy in TCRdb shows in-frame clones only, minus some. Among roughly 200,000 clones listed, 90% were seen once. Sequencing input: peripheral blood. Receptor source: a man over 45 with acute or convalescent COVID-19.

The genes are TRBV11-1 and TRBJ1-1, with TRBD1 matching 7 bases. The J segment lost 2 bases and the V segment lost 5 bases, leaving 5 bases of the junction unmatched. Germline CDR1 SGHAT, CDR2 FQDESV (reference sequence). CDR3 length: 14 amino acids. CDR3 sequence (DNA): TGTGCCAGCAGCACGTACAGGGGTAACACTGAAGCTTTCTTT. Its protein product is CASSTYRGNTEAFF.

V is TRBV6-5 and J is TRBJ2-6, with D unresolved. Germline CDR1 MNHEY, CDR2 SVGAGI. Trimming removed 6 bases at V and 4 bases at J, with 7 bases between. The length of the CDR3 is 13 residues. The CDR3 nucleotides are TGTGCCAGCAGCCTAGGAGGGGCCAACGTCCTGACTTTC. Translating it yields CASSLGGANVLTF.

This clone appeared a single time. The V gene is TRBV19, the J gene TRBJ1-5; no clear D. The CDR3 extends over 16 amino acids. The V end lost 7 bases, the J end lost 0 bases, and 16 bases lay between the germline ends. Germline lookup yields CDR1 LNHDA and CDR2 SQIVND (reference sequence). The CDR3 DNA reads TGTGCCAGTACCATGGCGGCAGTCAATAGCAATCAGCCCCAGCATTTT. Protein product: CASTMAAVNSNQPQHF.

V gene TRBV24-1 combines with J gene TRBJ2-7, with TRBD2 as a possible D gene (7 bases). V dropped 1 base and J dropped 5 bases, with 11 bases sitting between them. The germline V gene has CDR1 KGHDR and CDR2 SFDVKD. This CDR3 contains 14 residues. This CDR3 is CATSDFSGGDEQYF. The DNA of the CDR3 is TGTGCCACCAGTGATTTTTCGGGGGGCGACGAGCAGTACTTC.

This sequence joins TRBV5-1 and TRBJ2-3; 7 bases fit TRBD2. The CDR3 extends over 14 amino acids. Germline V lookup: CDR1 SGHRS, CDR2 YFSETQ. The V segment lost 0 bases and the J segment 4 bases; nucleotides outside the gene matches: 2. The CDR3 reads CASSLARESDTQYF. CDR3 DNA sequence: TGCGCCAGCAGCTTGGCGCGGGAGTCAGATACGCAGTATTTT.

CDR3 in amino acids: CAISESGLGTGEQYF. The CDR3 DNA sequence: TGTGCCATCAGTGAGTCGGGACTAGGGACGGGGGAGCAGTACTTC. V is TRBV10-3 and J is TRBJ2-7; 8 nucleotides agree with TRBD2. The trim removed 0 bases at V and 7 bases at J, leaving 8 bases unmatched. The CDR3 length is 15 residues. CDR1 is ENHRY, CDR2 SYGVKD, per germline.

This chain connects TRBV2 to TRBJ2-1, with 9 positions matching TRBD1. Per the germline V gene, CDR1 is SNHLY and CDR2 is FYNNEI. The CDR3 covers 15 residues. The junction had 6 bases not matched to a gene; V was cut back by 5 bases and J by 4 bases. The chain's CDR3 is CASSNRGPMYNEQFF. CDR3 nucleotide sequence: TGTGCCAGCAGTAACAGGGGGCCTATGTACAATGAGCAGTTCTTC.

The CDR3 bases are TGTGCCAGCAGCGCCACTAGCGGGGGGGGCAATGAGCAGTTCTTC. Translation gives CASSATSGGGNEQFF. The V and J genes are TRBV9 and TRBJ2-1; 13 nucleotides align to TRBD2. CDR1 is SGDLS and CDR2 is YYNGEE in the germline V gene. There are 15 residues in the CDR3. V shed 3 bases, J shed 6 bases, and the junction held 3 bases outside the gene matches.

The chain is built from TRBV7-2 and TRBJ2-5; D might be TRBD1 (5 bases). The V gene lost 5 bases and the J gene lost 4 bases, with 14 bases spanning the gap. Germline assignment: CDR1 SGHTA and CDR2 FQGNSA. The CDR3 is made up of 14 amino acids. As DNA, the CDR3 is TGTGCCAGCAGCCCACAGGTAGGGTCAGAGACCCAGTACTTC. It codes for CASSPQVGSETQYF.

The chain employs TRBV6-6 and TRBJ1-1, with D maybe TRBD1 (6 bases). The V gene lost 5 bases and the J gene lost 8 bases, with 9 bases spanning the gap. The germline gives CDR1 MNHNY, CDR2 SVGAGI (reference sequence). The CDR3 runs to 11 residues. DNA for the CDR3: TGTGCCAGCAGTCTCGGACAGGAAGCTTTCTTT. Its protein is CASSLGQEAFF.

This sequence joins TRBV7-2 and TRBJ1-2; the D is unclear. Germline CDR1 is SGHTA and CDR2 is FQGNSA. CDR3 length: 14 residues. Trimming removed 6 bases at V and 2 bases at J, with 13 bases between. The CDR3: CASSPGSGNYGYTF. In DNA, the CDR3 is TGTGCCAGCAGTCCAGGTAGTGGGAACTATGGCTACACCTTC.

The chain couples TRBV2 to TRBJ1-4; a possible D gene is TRBD1 (5 bases). The CDR3 loop spans 14 amino acids. Germline CDR1 is SNHLY and CDR2 is FYNNEI. Trimming took 4 bases from V and 8 from J, leaving 14 bases between them. CDR3 in amino acids: CASSGRDWGEKLFF. The CDR3, as DNA: TGTGCCAGCAGTGGCCGGGACTGGGGCGAAAAACTGTTTTTT.

The table lists this clone with a few counts. The rearrangement uses TRBV30 and TRBJ1-6; no firm D call. This CDR3 has 13 amino acids. The V end was cut by 1 base, the J end by 6 bases, with 7 bases between. Germline V lookup: CDR1 GTSNPN, CDR2 SVGIG (reference sequence). This chain's CDR3 is CAWSGQINSPLHF. The CDR3 DNA reads as TGTGCCTGGAGTGGTCAGATTAATTCACCCCTCCACTTT.

This chain joins TRBV5-4 and TRBJ1-2, with D possibly matching TRBD1 (5 bases). The CDR3 sequence is 14 residues long. Germline CDR1 SGHNT, CDR2 YYREEE (reference sequence). V was cut by 4 bases and J by 4 bases, with 14 bases left in between. CDR3 loop: CASSLEEGRYGYTF. The CDR3 DNA follows: TGTGCCAGCAGCCTGGAGGAGGGACGCTATGGCTACACCTTC.

This chain links TRBV5-1 with TRBJ2-5; D not certain. Trimming took off 4 bases at V and 5 bases at J, with 12 bases between the two ends. The CDR3 runs to 13 residues. Germline V gives CDR1 SGHRS, CDR2 YFSETQ. DNA of the CDR3: TGCGCCAGCAGCCCGGAGAGAGTGGAGACCCAGTACTTC. It codes for CASSPERVETQYF.

This chain links TRBV9 with TRBJ1-5; tentatively, D is TRBD1 (6 bases). The CDR3 length is 14 residues. V was trimmed by 3 bases and J by 6 bases, leaving 13 bases between them. The V gene's germline CDR1 is SGDLS and CDR2 YYNGEE. The CDR3 nucleotides are TGTGCCAGCAGCGAGGGGGGAGGGATTCAGCCCCAGCATTTT. It codes for CASSEGGGIQPQHF.